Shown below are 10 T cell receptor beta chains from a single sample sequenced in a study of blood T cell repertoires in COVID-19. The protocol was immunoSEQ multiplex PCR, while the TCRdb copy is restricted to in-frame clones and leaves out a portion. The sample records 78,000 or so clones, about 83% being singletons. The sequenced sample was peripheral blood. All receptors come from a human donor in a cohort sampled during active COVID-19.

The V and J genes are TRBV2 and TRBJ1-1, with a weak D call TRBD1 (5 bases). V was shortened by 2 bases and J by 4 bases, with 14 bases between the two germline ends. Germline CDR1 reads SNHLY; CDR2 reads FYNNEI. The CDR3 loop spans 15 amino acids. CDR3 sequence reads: CASSESPGGVTEAFF. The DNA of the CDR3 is TGTGCCAGCAGTGAATCGCCCGGGGGGGTCACTGAAGCTTTCTTT.

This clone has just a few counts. In DNA, the CDR3 is TGCGCCAGCAGCTTGACGGGACAGGAGATCTACGAGCAGTACTTC. It specifies CASSLTGQEIYEQYF. This chain uses TRBV5-1 with TRBJ2-7, with 8 bases identical to TRBD1. The germline V gene encodes CDR1 SGHRS and CDR2 YFSETQ. This CDR3 is 15 amino acids long. With 1 base clipped from V and 3 bases from J, the junction kept 6 bases outside the gene matches.

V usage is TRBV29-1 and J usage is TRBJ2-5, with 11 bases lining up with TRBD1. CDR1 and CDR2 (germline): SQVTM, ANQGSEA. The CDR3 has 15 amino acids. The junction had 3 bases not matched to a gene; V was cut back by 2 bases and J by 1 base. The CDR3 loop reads CSVEPGTGGQETQYF. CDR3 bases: TGCAGCGTTGAACCCGGGACAGGGGGCCAAGAGACCCAGTACTTC. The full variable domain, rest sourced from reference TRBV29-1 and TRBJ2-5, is SAVISQKPSRDICQRGTSLTIQCQVDSQVTMMFWYRQQPGQSLTLIATANQGSEATYESGFVIDKFPISRPNLTFSTLTVSNMSPEDSSIYLCSVEPGTGGQETQYFGPGTRLLVL.

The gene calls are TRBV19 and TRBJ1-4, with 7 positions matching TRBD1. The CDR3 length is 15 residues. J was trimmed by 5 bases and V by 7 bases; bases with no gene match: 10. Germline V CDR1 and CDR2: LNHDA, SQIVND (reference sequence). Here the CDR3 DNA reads TGTGCCAGTACGAACCGGAGGGGGCTAAATGAAAAACTGTTTTTT. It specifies CASTNRRGLNEKLFF.

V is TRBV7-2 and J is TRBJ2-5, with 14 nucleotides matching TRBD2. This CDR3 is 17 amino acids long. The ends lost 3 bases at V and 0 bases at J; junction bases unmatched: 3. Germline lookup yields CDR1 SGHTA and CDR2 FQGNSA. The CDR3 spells CASSLGTSGRYQETQYF. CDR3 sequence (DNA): TGTGCCAGCAGCTTGGGGACTAGCGGGAGATACCAAGAGACCCAGTACTTC.

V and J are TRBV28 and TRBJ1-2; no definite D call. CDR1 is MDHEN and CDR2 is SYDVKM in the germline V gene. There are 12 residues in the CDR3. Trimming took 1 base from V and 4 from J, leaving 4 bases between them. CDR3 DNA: TGTGCCAGCAGTTTATCGGTCTATGGCTACACCTTC. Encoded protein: CASSLSVYGYTF.

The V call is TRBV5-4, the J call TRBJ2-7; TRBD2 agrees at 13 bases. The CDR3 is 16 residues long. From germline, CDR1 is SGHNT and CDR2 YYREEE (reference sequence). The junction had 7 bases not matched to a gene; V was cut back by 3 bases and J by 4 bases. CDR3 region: CASSSRTSGSIYEQYF. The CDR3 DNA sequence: TGTGCCAGCAGCTCACGGACTAGCGGGAGTATATACGAGCAGTACTTC.

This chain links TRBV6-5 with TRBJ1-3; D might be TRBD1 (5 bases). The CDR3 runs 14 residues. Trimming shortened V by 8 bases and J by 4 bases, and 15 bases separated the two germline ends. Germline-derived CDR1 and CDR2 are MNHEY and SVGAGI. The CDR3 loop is CASGGGFTGNTIYF. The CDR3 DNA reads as TGTGCCAGCGGGGGGGGGTTCACCGGAAACACCATATATTTT.

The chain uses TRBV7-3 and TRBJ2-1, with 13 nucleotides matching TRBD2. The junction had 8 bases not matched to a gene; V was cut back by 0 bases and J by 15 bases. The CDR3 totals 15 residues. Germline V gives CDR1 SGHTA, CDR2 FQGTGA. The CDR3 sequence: CASSLTKLAGGPLFF. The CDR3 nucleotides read TGTGCCAGCAGCTTAACGAAACTAGCGGGGGGGCCACTGTTCTTC.

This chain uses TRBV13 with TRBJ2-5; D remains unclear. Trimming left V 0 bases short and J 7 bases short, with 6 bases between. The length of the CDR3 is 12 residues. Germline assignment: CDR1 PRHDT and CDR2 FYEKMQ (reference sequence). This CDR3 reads CASSLGRRTQYF. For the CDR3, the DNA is TGTGCCAGCAGCTTAGGGCGGAGGACCCAGTACTTC.